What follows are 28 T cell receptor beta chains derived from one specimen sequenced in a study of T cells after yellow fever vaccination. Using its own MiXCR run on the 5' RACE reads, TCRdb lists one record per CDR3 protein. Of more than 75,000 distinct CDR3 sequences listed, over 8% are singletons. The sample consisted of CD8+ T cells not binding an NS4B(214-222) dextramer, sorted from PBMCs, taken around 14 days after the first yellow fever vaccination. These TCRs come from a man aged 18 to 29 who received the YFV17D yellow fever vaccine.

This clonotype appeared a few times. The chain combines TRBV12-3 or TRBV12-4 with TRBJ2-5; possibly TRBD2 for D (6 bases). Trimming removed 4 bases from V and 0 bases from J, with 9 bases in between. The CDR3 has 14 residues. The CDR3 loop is CASSSLADQETQYF. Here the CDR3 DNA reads TGTGCCAGCAGTTCCTTAGCGGACCAAGAGACCCAGTACTTC.

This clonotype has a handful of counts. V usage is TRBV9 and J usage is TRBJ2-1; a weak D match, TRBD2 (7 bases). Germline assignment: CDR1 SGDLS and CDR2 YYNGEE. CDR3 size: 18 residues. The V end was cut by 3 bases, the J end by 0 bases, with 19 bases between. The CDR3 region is CASSASGGGISSYNEQFF. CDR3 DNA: TGTGCCAGCAGCGCCTCGGGGGGCGGGATTAGCTCCTACAATGAGCAGTTCTTC.

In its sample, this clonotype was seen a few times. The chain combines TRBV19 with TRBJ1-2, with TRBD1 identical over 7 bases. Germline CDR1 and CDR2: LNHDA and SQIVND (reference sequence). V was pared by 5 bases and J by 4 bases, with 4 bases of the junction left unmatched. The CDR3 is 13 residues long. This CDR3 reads CASSAGGAYGYTF. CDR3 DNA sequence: TGTGCCAGTAGTGCAGGGGGGGCCTATGGCTACACCTTC.

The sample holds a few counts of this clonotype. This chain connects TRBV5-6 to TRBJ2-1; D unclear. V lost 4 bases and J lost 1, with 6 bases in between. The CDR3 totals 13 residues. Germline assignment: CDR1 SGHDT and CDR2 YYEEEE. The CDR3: CASSPVSYNEQFF. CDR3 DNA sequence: TGTGCCAGCAGCCCCGTTTCCTACAATGAGCAGTTCTTC.

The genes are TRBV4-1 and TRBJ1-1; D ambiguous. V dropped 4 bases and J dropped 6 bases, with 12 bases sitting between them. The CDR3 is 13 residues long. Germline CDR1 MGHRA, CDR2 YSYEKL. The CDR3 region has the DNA TGCGCCAGCAGCCGGCCCCTTCGGGCTGAAGCTTTCTTT. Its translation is CASSRPLRAEAFF.

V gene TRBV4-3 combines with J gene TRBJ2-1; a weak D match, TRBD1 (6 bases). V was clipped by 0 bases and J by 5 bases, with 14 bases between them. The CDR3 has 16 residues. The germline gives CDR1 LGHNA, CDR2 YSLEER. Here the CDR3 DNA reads TGCGCCAGCAGCCAAGAGGCAGGGGCCTCAGACAATGAGCAGTTCTTC. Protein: CASSQEAGASDNEQFF.

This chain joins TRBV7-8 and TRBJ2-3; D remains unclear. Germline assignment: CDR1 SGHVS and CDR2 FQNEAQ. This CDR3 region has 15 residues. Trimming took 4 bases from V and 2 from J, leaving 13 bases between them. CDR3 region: CASSSGLTLTDTQYF. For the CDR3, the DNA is TGTGCCAGCAGCTCTGGTCTGACCCTCACAGATACGCAGTATTTT.

In DNA form, the CDR3 reads TGTGCCAGCAGTCCGCGGGGATGGGAGACCCAGTACTTC. It translates to CASSPRGWETQYF. The chain recombines TRBV27 with TRBJ2-5; D is perhaps TRBD2 (6 bases). The CDR3 covers 13 residues. V lost 5 bases and J 5 bases, leaving 12 bases between the germline ends. CDR1 is MNHEY, CDR2 SMNVEV, per germline (reference sequence).

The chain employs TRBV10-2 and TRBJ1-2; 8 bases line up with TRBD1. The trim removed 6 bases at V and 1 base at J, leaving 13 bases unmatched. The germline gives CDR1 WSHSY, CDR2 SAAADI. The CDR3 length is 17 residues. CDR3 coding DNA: TGCGCCAGCAGGGAAGGGACAGGCCTACTACTTAACTATGGCTACACCTTC. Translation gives CASREGTGLLLNYGYTF.

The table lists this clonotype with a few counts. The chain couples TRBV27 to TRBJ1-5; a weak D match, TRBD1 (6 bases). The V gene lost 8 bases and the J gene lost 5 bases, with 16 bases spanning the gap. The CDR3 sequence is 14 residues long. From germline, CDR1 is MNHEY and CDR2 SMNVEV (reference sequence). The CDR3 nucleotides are TGTGCCAGCCGCCCTAACAGGGTAGATCAGCCCCAGCATTTT. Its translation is CASRPNRVDQPQHF.

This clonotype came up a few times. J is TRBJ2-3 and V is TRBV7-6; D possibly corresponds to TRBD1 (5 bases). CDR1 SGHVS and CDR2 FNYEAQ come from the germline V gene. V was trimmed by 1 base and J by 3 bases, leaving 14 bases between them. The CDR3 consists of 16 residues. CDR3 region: CASSLGVQGQTDTQYF. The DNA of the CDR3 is TGTGCCAGCAGCTTAGGTGTGCAGGGCCAGACAGATACGCAGTATTTT.

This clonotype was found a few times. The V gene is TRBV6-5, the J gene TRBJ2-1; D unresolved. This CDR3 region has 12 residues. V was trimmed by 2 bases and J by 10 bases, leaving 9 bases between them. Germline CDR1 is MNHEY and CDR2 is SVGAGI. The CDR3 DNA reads TGTGCCAGCAGTTACGCGAGTGGGGAGCAGTTCTTC. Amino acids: CASSYASGEQFF.

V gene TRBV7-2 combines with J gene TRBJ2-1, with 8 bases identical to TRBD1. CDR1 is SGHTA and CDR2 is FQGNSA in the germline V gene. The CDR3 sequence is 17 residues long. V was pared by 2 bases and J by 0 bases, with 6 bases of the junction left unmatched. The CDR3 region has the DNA TGTGCCAGCAGCTTACCCAAAACAGGGGGCTCCTACAATGAGCAGTTCTTC. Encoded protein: CASSLPKTGGSYNEQFF.

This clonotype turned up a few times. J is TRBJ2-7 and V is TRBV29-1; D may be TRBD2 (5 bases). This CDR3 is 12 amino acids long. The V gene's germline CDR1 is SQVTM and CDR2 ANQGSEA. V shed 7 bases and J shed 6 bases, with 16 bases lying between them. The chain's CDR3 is CSAIGGSREQYF. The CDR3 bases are TGCAGCGCCATAGGCGGGTCCCGCGAGCAGTACTTC.

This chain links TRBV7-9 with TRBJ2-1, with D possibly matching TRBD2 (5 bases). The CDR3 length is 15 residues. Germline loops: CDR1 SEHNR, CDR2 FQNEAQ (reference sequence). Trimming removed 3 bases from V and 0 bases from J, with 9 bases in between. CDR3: CASSLVGSSYNEQFF. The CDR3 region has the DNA TGTGCCAGCAGCTTGGTAGGGAGCTCCTACAATGAGCAGTTCTTC.

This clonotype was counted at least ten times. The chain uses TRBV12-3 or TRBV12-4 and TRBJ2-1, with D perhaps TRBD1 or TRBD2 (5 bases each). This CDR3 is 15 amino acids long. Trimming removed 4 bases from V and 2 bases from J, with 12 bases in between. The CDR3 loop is CASSSGQGPYNEQFF. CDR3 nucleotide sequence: TGTGCCAGCAGTTCAGGGCAGGGACCCTACAATGAGCAGTTCTTC.

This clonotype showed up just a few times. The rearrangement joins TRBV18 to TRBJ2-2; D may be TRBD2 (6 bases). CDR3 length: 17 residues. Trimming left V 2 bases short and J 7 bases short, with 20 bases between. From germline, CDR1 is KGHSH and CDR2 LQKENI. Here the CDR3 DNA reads TGTGCCAGCTCACCAAATCATCGGGACTTCGGACTCGGGGAGCTGTTTTTT. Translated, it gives CASSPNHRDFGLGELFF.

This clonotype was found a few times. The CDR3 protein is CASSQEFGPPPSSYNEQFF. DNA for the CDR3: TGTGCCAGCAGCCAAGAGTTCGGGCCCCCCCCCAGCTCCTACAATGAGCAGTTCTTC. The V call is TRBV4-2, the J call TRBJ2-1, with D unclear. This CDR3 comprises 19 residues. V lost 0 bases to trimming and J lost 0 bases, with 18 bases between them. Per germline, CDR1 LGHNA and CDR2 YNFKEQ.

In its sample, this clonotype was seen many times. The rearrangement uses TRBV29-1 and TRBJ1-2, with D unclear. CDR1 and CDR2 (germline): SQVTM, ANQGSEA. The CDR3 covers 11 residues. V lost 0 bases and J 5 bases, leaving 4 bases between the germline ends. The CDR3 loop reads CSVEDGYGYTF. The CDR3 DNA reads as TGCAGCGTTGAAGATGGGTATGGCTACACCTTC.

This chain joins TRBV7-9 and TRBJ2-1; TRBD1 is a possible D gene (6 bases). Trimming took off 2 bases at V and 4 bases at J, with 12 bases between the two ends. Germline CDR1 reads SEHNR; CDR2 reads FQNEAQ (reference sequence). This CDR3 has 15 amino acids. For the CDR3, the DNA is TGTGCCAGCAGCTTACTTCTCGGACAGTACAATGAGCAGTTCTTC. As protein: CASSLLLGQYNEQFF.

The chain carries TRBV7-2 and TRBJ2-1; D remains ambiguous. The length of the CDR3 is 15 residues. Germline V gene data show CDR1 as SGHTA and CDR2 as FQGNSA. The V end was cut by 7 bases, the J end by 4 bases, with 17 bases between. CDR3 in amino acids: CASTPHPAGYNEQFF. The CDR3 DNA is TGTGCCAGCACCCCCCACCCGGCAGGATACAATGAGCAGTTCTTC.

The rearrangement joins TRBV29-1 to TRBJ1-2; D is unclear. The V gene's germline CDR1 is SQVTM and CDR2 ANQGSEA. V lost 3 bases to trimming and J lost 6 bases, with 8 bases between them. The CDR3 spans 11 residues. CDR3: CSVDSADGYTF. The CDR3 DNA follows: TGCAGCGTTGACTCCGCGGATGGCTACACCTTC.

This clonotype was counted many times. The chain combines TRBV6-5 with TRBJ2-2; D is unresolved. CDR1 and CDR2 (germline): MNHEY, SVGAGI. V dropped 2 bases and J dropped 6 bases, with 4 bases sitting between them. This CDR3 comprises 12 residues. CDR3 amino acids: CASSYLAGELFF. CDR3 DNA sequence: TGTGCCAGCAGTTACCTGGCCGGGGAGCTGTTTTTT.

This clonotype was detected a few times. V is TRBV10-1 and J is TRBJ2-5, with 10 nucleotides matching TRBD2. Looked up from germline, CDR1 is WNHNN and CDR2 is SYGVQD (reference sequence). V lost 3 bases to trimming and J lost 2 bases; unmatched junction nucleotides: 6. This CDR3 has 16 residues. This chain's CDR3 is CASSEAGGPGQETQYF. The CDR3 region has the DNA TGCGCCAGCAGTGAAGCGGGGGGGCCCGGGCAAGAGACCCAGTACTTC.

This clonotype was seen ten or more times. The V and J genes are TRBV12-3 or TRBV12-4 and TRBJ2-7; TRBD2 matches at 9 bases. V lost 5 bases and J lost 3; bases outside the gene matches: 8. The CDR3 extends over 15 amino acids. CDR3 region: CASSPGGSGGYEQYV. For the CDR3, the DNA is TGTGCCAGCAGTCCGGGTGGTAGCGGGGGCTACGAGCAGTACGTC.

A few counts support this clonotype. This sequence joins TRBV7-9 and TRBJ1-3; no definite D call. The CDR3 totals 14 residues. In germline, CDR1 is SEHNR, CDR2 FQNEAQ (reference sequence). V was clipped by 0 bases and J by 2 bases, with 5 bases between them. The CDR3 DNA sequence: TGTGCCAGCAGCTTAGCAGGACCTGGAAACACCATATATTTT. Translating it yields CASSLAGPGNTIYF. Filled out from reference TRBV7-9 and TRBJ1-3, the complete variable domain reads DTGVSQNPRHKITKRGQNVTFRCDPISEHNRLYWYRQTLGQGPEFLTYFQNEAQLEKSRLLSDRFSAERPKGSFSTLEIQRTEQGDSAMYLCASSLAGPGNTIYFGEGSWLTVV.

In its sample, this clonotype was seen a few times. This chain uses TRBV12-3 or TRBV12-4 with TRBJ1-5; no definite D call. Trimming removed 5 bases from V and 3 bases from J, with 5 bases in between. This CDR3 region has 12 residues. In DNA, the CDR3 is TGTGCCAGCAGTCAAATCAATCAGCCCCAGCATTTT. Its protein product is CASSQINQPQHF.

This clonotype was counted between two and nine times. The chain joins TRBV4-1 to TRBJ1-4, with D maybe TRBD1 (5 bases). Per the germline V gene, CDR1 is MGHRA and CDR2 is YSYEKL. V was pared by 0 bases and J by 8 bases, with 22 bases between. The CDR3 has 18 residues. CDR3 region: CASSQEGPMEGLREKLFF. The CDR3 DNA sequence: TGCGCCAGCAGCCAAGAAGGGCCCATGGAGGGGCTTAGGGAAAAACTGTTTTTT.